This record covers a single TCR beta chain. Its antigen is undetermined. The data derive from a study of spatial heterogeneity in lung cancer. Findings and limits, study-wide: For expanded intratumoral alpha and beta TCRs, counts tracked tumor mutation counts.

Every TCR cDNA molecule bore a unique molecular identifier. MiXCR, run by TCRdb on the 5' RACE reads, gives a single entry per CDR3 protein. The repertoire holds fewer than 13,000 distinct CDR3 sequences, with approximately 11% as singletons. Time point in this sample: sample taken at primary tumor resection. Germline-derived CDR1 and CDR2 are SQVTM and ANQGSEA. The CDR3 consists of 15 residues. Trimming shortened V by 2 bases and J by 4 bases, and 17 bases separated the two germline ends. This sequence was found in a male donor with early-stage non-small cell lung cancer. Sequencing was performed on lung tumor tissue, taken at surgery. The chain links TRBV29-1 to TRBJ1-1; weak D call: TRBD1 (5 bases). CDR3 nucleotides: TGCAGCGTTGAATTTTCTCAGGGATGGGGCACTGAAGCTTTCTTT. Its protein product is CSVEFSQGWGTEAFF.